This T cell receptor (beta chain) comes out of a study of Ad26.COV2.S vaccination and SARS-CoV-2 variants. The wider study: The donor was enrolled in the Ad26.COV2.S arm of the COV1001 trial. Study observations and caveats: The breadth of spike-specific CD8+ and CD4+ T cell responses after vaccination was reportedly substantial.

A remark on this clone: The antigen remains unidentified.

Libraries were prepared by immunoSEQ multiplex PCR; TCRdb keeps only in-frame clonotypes and omits some of them. The sample has approximately 400,000 clones, 83% seen once. Described treatment: around 19 received Ad26.COV2.S at low or high dose, single or two shots; about five received placebo; per-sample allocation not given. All samples were drawn on day 63, counting from the first vaccine or placebo injection. A Boston donor was an adult aged 18-55 years. Ad26.COV2.S expressed prefusion-stabilized spike from the original Wuhan strain. The V and J ends lost 1 base and 0 bases respectively, with 7 bases between them. Looked up from germline, CDR1 is LNHNV and CDR2 is YYDKDF (reference sequence). The CDR3 is made up of 15 amino acids.

The origin of this receptor is a person between 18 and 65 years old who received the Ad26.COV2.S COVID-19 vaccine or a placebo. The sequencing here drew on peripheral blood, taken in a trial of Ad26.COV2.S vaccine versus placebo. The rearrangement joins TRBV15 to TRBJ1-3, with D uncertain. CDR3 residues: CATSRGPSSGNTIYF. CDR3 sequence (DNA): TGTGCCACCAGCAGAGGCCCGAGCTCTGGAAACACCATATATTTT. Drawing the rest from reference TRBV15 and TRBJ1-3, the complete variable domain is DAMVIQNPRYQVTQFGKPVTLSCSQTLNHNVMYWYQQKSSQAPKLLFHYYDKDFNNEADTPDNFQSRRPNTSFCFLDIRSPGLGDTAMYLCATSRGPSSGNTIYFGEGSWLTVV.